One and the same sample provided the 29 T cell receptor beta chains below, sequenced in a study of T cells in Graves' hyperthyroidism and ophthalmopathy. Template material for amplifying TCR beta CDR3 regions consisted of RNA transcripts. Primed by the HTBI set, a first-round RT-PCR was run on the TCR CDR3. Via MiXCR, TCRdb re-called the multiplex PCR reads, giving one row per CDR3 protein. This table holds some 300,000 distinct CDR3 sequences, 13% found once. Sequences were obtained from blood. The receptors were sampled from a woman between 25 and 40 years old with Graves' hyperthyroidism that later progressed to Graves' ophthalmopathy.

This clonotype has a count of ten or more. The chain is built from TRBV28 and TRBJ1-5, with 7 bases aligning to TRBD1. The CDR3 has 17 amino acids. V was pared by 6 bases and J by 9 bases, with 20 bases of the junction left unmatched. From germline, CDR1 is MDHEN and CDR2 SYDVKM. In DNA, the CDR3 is TGTGCCAGCAGCTCGGGACTACAGGGGCTACCGTTACGGCCCCAGCATTTT. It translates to CASSSGLQGLPLRPQHF. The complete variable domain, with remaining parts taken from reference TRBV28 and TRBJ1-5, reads DVKVTQSSRYLVKRTGEKVFLECVQDMDHENMFWYRQDPGLGLRLIYFSYDVKMKEKGDIPEGYSVSREKKERFSLILESASTNQTSMYLCASSSGLQGLPLRPQHFGDGTRLSIL.

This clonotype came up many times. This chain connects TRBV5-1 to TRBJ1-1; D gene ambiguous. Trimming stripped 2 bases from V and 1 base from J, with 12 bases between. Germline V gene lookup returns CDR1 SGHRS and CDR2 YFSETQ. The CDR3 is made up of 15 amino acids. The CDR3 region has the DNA TGCGCCAGCAGCTTTTTCCCAGAAGAGAACACTGAAGCTTTCTTT. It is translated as CASSFFPEENTEAFF.

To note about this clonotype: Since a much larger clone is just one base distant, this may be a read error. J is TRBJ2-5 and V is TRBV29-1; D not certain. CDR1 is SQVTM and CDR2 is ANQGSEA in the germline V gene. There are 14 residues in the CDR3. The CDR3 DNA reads TGCAGCTTCAGTCCCCTGTGCTCAGAAGATACCCAGTACTTC. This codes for CSFSPLCSEDTQYF.

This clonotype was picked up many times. The CDR3 coding sequence is TGTGCCTGGAGTGTCGGGGATTCCTACAATGAGCAGTTCTTC. Residues: CAWSVGDSYNEQFF. The chain is built from TRBV30 and TRBJ2-1, with D tentatively TRBD2 (5 bases). V gave up 0 bases and J gave up 1 base, with 7 bases separating them. The CDR3 covers 14 residues. Germline lookup yields CDR1 GTSNPN and CDR2 SVGIG (reference sequence).

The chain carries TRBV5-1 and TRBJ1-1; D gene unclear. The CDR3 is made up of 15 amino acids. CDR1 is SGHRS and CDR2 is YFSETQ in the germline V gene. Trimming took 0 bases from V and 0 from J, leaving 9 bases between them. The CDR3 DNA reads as TGCGCCAGCAGCTTGGTCGGAAATTTGAACACTGAAGCTTTCTTT. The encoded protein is CASSLVGNLNTEAFF.

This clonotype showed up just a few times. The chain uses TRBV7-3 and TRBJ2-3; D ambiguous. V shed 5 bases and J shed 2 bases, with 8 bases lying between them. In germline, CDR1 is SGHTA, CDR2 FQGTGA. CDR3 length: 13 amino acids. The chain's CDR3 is CASSPHPTDTQYF. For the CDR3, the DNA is TGTGCCAGCAGCCCCCACCCCACAGATACGCAGTATTTT.

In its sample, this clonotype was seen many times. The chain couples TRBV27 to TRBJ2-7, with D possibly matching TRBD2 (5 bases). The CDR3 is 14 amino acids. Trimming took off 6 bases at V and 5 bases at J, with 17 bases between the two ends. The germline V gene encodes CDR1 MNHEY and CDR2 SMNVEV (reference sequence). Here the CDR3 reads CASRADFSEDEQYF. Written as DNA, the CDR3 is TGTGCCAGCAGGGCGGACTTTTCGGAAGACGAGCAGTACTTC.

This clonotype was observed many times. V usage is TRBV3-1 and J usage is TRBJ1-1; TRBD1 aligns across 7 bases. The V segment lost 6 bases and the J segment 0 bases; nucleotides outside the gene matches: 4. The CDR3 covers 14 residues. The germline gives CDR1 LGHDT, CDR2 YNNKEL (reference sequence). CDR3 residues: CASRSGGMNTEAFF. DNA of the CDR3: TGTGCCAGCAGGTCAGGGGGAATGAACACTGAAGCTTTCTTT.

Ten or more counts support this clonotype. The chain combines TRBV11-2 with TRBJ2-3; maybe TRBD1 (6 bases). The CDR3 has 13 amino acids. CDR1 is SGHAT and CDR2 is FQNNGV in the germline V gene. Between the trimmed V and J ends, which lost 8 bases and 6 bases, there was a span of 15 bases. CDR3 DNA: TGTGCCAGCGGGGGACAAGGAAGTGATACGCAGTATTTT. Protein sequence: CASGGQGSDTQYF. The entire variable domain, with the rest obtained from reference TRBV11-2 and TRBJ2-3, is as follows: EAGVAQSPRYKIIEKRQSVAFWCNPISGHATLYWYQQILGQGPKLLIQFQNNGVVDDSQLPKDRFSAERLKGVDSTLKIQPAKLEDSAVYLCASGGQGSDTQYFGPGTRLTVL.

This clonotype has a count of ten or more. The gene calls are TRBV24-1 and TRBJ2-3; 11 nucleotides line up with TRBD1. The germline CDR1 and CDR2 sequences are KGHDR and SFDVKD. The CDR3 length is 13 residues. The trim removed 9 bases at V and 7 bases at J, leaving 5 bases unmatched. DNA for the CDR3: TGTGCCACCGGAGGACAGGGGGCCCATACGCAGTATTTT. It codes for CATGGQGAHTQYF.

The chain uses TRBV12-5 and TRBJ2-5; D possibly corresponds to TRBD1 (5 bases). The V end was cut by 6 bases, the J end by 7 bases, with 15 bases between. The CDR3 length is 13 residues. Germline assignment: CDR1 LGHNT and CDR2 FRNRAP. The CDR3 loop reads CASGWGWPGTQYF. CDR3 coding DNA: TGTGCTAGTGGCTGGGGCTGGCCAGGGACCCAGTACTTC.

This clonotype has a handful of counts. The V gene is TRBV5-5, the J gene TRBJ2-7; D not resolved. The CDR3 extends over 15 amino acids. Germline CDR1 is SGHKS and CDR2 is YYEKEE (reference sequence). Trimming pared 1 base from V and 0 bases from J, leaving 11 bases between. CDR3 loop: CASSLKGIRSYEQYF. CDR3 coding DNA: TGTGCCAGCAGCTTGAAGGGAATTCGCTCCTACGAGCAGTACTTC.

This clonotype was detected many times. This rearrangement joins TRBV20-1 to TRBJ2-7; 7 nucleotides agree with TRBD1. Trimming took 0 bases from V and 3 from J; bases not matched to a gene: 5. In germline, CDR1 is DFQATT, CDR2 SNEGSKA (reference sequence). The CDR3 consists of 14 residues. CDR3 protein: CSARDRTGDYEQYF. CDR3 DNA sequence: TGCAGTGCTAGAGATCGAACAGGGGACTACGAGCAGTACTTC.

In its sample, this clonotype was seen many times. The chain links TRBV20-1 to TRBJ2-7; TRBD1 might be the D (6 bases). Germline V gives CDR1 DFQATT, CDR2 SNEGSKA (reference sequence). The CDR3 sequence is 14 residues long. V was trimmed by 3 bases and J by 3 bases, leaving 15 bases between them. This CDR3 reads CSASWTENSYEQYF. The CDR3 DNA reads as TGCAGTGCTAGTTGGACAGAGAATAGCTACGAGCAGTACTTC.

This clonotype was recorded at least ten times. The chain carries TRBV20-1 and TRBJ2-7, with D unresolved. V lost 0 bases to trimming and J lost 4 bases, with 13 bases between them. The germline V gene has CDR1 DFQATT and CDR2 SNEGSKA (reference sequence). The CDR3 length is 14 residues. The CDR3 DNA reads TGCAGTGCTAGAGATTACAAAGGGAAGTACGAGCAGTACTTC. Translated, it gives CSARDYKGKYEQYF.

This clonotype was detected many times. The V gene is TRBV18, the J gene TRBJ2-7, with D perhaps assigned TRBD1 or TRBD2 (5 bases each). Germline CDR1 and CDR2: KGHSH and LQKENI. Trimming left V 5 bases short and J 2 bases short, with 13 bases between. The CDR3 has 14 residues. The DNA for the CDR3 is TGTGCCAGCTCAGGGACGGAACAGGCCTACGAGCAGTACTTC. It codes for CASSGTEQAYEQYF.

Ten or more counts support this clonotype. The CDR3 reads CASSFPGLGYNEQFF. The CDR3 DNA sequence: TGTGCCAGCAGCTTTCCCGGACTAGGGTATAATGAGCAGTTCTTC. The chain employs TRBV7-9 and TRBJ2-1; 7 bases match TRBD2. Germline loops: CDR1 SEHNR, CDR2 FQNEAQ (reference sequence). The CDR3 covers 15 residues. The V segment lost 3 bases and the J segment 7 bases; nucleotides outside the gene matches: 9.

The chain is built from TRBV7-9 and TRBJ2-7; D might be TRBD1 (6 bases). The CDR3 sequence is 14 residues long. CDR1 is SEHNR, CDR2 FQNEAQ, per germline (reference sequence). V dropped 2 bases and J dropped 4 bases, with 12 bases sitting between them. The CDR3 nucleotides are TGTGCCAGCAGCTTACAGGACAGAGATTACGAGCAGTACTTC. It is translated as CASSLQDRDYEQYF. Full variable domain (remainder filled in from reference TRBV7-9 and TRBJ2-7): DTGVSQNPRHKITKRGQNVTFRCDPISEHNRLYWYRQTLGQGPEFLTYFQNEAQLEKSRLLSDRFSAERPKGSFSTLEIQRTEQGDSAMYLCASSLQDRDYEQYFGPGTRLTVT.

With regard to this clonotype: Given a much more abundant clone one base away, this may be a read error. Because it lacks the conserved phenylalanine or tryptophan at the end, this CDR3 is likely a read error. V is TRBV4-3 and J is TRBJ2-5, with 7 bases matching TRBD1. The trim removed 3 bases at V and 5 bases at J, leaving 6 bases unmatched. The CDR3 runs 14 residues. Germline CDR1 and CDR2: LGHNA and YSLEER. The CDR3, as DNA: TGCGCCAGCAGCCAGTCGACAGGGCCCGAGACCCAGTACCTC. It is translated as CASSQSTGPETQYL.

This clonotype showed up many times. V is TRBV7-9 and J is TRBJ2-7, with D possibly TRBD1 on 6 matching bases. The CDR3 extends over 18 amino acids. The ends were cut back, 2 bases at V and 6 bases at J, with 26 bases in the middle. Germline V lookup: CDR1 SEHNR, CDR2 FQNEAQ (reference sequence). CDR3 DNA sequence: TGTGCCAGCAGCTTACCGGCCGGACAGTTAATTAGTTCGGCCGAGCAGTACTTC. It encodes CASSLPAGQLISSAEQYF.

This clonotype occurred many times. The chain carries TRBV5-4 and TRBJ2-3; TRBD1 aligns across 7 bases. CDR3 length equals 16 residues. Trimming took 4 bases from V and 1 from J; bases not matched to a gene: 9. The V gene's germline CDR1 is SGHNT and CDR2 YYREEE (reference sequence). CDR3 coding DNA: TGTGCCAGCAGCGTTGGCAGGGGGTCTGGCACAGATACGCAGTATTTT. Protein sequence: CASSVGRGSGTDTQYF.

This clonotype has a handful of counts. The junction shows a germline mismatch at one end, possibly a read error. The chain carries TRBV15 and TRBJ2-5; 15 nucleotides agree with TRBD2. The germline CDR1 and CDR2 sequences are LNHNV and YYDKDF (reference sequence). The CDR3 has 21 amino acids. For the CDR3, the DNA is TGTGCCACCAACAGAGACACCGTCCCGGGACTAGCGGGAGGACGGGGGGAGACCCAGTACTTC. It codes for CATNRDTVPGLAGGRGETQYF.

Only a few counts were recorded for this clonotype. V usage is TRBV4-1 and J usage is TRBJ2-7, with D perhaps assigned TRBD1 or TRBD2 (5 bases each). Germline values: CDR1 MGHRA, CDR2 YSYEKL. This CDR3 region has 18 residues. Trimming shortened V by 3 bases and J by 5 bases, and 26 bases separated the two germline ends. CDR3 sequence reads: CASSQLDMGLAINHEQYF. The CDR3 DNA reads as TGCGCCAGCAGCCAGCTGGACATGGGGCTAGCCATCAACCACGAGCAGTACTTC.

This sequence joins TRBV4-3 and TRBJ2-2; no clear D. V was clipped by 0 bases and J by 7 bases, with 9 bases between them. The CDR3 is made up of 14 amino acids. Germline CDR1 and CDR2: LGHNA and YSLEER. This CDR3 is CASSQDWGSGELFF. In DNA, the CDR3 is TGCGCCAGCAGCCAAGATTGGGGAAGCGGGGAGCTGTTTTTT.

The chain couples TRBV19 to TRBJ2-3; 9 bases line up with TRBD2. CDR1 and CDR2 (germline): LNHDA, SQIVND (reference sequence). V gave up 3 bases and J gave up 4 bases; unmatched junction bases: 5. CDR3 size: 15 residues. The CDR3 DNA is TGTGCCAGTAGTATTAGCGGGAGTGGAGCAGATACGCAGTATTTT. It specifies CASSISGSGADTQYF.

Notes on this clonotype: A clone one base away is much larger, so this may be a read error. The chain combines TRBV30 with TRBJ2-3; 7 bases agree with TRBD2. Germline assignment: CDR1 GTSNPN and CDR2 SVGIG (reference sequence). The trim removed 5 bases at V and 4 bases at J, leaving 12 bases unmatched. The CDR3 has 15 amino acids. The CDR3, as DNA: TGTGCCTGGGGGCAATTGGCGGGGAGGGCAGATACGCAGTATTTT. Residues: CAWGQLAGRADTQYF.

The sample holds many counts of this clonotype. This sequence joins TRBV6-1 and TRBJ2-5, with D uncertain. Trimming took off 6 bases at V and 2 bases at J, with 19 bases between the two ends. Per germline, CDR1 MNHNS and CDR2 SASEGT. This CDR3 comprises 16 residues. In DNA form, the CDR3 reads TGTGCCAGCAGCCCCAAAAACAGTAACTCTCAAGAGACCCAGTACTTC. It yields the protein CASSPKNSNSQETQYF.

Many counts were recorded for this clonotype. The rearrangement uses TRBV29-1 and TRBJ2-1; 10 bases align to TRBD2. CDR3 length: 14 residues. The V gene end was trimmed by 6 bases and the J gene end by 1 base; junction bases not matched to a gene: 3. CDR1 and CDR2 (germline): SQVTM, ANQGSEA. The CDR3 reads CSVLSGRSYNEQFF. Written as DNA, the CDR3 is TGCAGCGTCCTTAGCGGGAGGTCCTACAATGAGCAGTTCTTC.

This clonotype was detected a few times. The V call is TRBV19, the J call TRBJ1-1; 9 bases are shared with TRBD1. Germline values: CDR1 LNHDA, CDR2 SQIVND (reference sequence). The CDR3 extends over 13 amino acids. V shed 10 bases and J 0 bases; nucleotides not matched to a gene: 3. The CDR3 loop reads CATGQGLNTEAFF. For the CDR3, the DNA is TGTGCCACGGGACAGGGATTGAACACTGAAGCTTTCTTT.